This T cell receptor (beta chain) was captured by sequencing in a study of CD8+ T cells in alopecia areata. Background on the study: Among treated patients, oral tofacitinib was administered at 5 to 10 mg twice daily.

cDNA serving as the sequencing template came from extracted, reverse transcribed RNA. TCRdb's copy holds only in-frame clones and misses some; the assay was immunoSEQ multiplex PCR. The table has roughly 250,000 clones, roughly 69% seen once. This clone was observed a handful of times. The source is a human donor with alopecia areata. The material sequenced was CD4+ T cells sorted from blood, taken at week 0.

The CDR3 nucleotides read TGTGCCAGCAGCTTAGCGTGGGCGGGGCTCCTTGGCTACACCTTC. Its translation: CASSLAWAGLLGYTF. The V call is TRBV7-9, the J call TRBJ1-2, with D perhaps TRBD1 (5 bases). This CDR3 has 15 residues. Germline CDR1 and CDR2: SEHNR and FQNEAQ (reference sequence). With 0 bases removed from V and 7 bases from J, the gap between germline ends came to 15 bases.